The rows below give T cell receptor beta chains drawn from one sample of a study of lymphopenia after photon versus proton radiotherapy. The data were produced by immunoSEQ multiplex PCR, yet TCRdb's version contains in-frame clones alone and is incomplete. The table has about 39,000 clones, roughly 90% seen once; the top ten hold nearly 15%. The sequencing used peripheral blood, collected from a patient treated with photon-based radiotherapy. The receptors come from a man aged 60 to 75 with cholangiocarcinoma. The CDR3 runs from the conserved cysteine through the conserved F or W.

J	V	CDR3
TRBJ1-2	TRBV28	CASSLPQGNYGYTF
TRBJ2-3	TRBV28	CASSFVAGLTDTQYF
TRBJ1-2	TRBV7-2	CASSLAAEDYGYTF
TRBJ2-7	TRBV5-1	CASSSDLTLEQYF
TRBJ2-3	TRBV5-1	CASSQRPNTDTQYF
TRBJ2-2	TRBV9	CASSLGSPPGELFF
TRBJ1-2	TRBV7-8	CASSLVGGNYGYTF
TRBJ1-4	TRBV6-1	CASSGDRASFNEKLFF
TRBJ2-7	TRBV5-1	CASSSDHRGLYEQYF
TRBJ1-2	TRBV6-1	CASSEVQGGGYTF
TRBJ2-3	TRBV4-1	CASSHLSTDTQYF
TRBJ2-5	TRBV6-6	CASTRTGNQETQYF
TRBJ1-2	TRBV6-5	CASSSGRGNYGYTF
TRBJ2-5	TRBV28	CASSLTGRTQYF
TRBJ2-7	TRBV11-1	CASSRLAAITYEQYF
TRBJ2-7	TRBV2	CASSERNEYYEQYF
TRBJ2-6	TRBV6-1	CASSEWGRSSGANVLTF
TRBJ1-5	TRBV19	CASSIRDGMGQPQHF
TRBJ2-3	TRBV7-2	CASSLRAPDTQYF
TRBJ2-2	TRBV7-5	CARSLGQRDNTGELFF
TRBJ2-1	TRBV7-3	CASSPFGSLSNEQFF
TRBJ2-7	TRBV27	CASSIAVTDSYEQYF
TRBJ2-1	TRBV7-3	CASSPDRQNEQFF
TRBJ1-1	TRBV7-2	CASSREGSMNTEAFF
TRBJ2-7	TRBV4-2	CASSQETSYEQYF
TRBJ2-1	TRBV5-1	CASSLDGTGEDEQFF
TRBJ1-1	TRBV15	CATSTDQMNTEAFF
TRBJ2-7	TRBV28	CASSTPGPLYEQYF
TRBJ1-6	TRBV6-5	CASRKGQGRGSPLHF
TRBJ2-4	TRBV6-1	CASSEDILGRPKNIQYF
TRBJ2-3	TRBV7-7	CASSRLAGGPLRTQTDTQYF
TRBJ2-1	TRBV2	CASKRTVAGEQFF
TRBJ2-5	TRBV7-2	CASSTGNSRQTQYF
TRBJ2-1	TRBV4-2	CASSQDGPGTQNEQFF
TRBJ2-5	TRBV28	CASSFRETQYF
TRBJ1-1	TRBV19	CASWTVNTEAFF
TRBJ2-7	TRBV27	CASSIGQGAPYEQYF
TRBJ2-7	TRBV28	CASNPRTGGSYEQYF
TRBJ2-1	TRBV5-4	CASSRTSGRSEQFF
TRBJ2-5	TRBV27	CASSIRDSQETQYF